This is a list of T cell receptor beta chains from one sample in a study of T cells in Graves' hyperthyroidism and ophthalmopathy. TCRdb recomputed calls from the multiplex PCR reads with MiXCR, one row per CDR3 protein. This table holds about 840,000 distinct CDR3 sequences, 35% to 40% found once. Material for sequencing was blood. These TCRs come from a man aged 18-30 years with Graves' hyperthyroidism. Each CDR3 is given with its conserved first and last residue. A D gene is named only where the DNA matches it firmly. Only some rows state a clone size, as once, few, many or a class for expanded clones.

D gene: NA; J gene: TRBJ1-5; clone size: NA; V gene: TRBV9; CDR3 protein: CASTPGGTGQPQHF; CDR3 DNA: TGTGCCAGCACCCCGGGGGGTACGGGGCAGCCCCAGCATTTT
D gene: NA; J gene: TRBJ1-5; clone size: few; V gene: TRBV12-5; CDR3 protein: CASGLVGSQPQHF; CDR3 DNA: TGTGCTAGTGGTTTAGTGGGGTCTCAGCCCCAGCATTTT
D gene: NA; J gene: TRBJ1-1; clone size: few; V gene: TRBV9; CDR3 protein: CASSVGVPGWGENTEAFF; CDR3 DNA: TGTGCCAGCAGCGTAGGAGTACCCGGGTGGGGGGAGAACACTGAAGCTTTCTTT
D gene: NA; J gene: TRBJ1-4; clone size: NA; V gene: TRBV7-8; CDR3 protein: CASSLDSGGEKLFF; CDR3 DNA: TGTGCCAGCAGCTTAGATTCGGGGGGTGAAAAACTGTTTTTT
D gene: TRBD1; J gene: TRBJ1-2; clone size: few; V gene: TRBV29-1; CDR3 protein: CSVTGEGGYTF; CDR3 DNA: TGCAGCGTTACAGGGGAGGGAGGCTACACCTTC
D gene: NA; J gene: TRBJ2-7; clone size: NA; V gene: TRBV5-4; CDR3 protein: CASSLGGLPKQYF; CDR3 DNA: TGTGCCAGCAGCCTGGGGGGACTCCCCAAGCAGTACTTC
D gene: TRBD1; J gene: TRBJ1-2; clone size: few; V gene: TRBV4-1; CDR3 protein: CASSPQGVDYGYTF; CDR3 DNA: TGCGCCAGCAGCCCCCAGGGGGTCGACTATGGCTACACCTTC
D gene: NA; J gene: TRBJ1-5; clone size: NA; V gene: TRBV12-3/TRBV12-4; CDR3 protein: CASSLISKGRNQPQHF; CDR3 DNA: TGTGCCAGCAGTTTAATAAGTAAGGGTCGCAATCAGCCCCAGCATTTT
D gene: NA; J gene: TRBJ2-7; clone size: many; V gene: TRBV7-6; CDR3 protein: CASSLGEEGEQYF; CDR3 DNA: TGTGCCAGCAGCTTAGGTGAGGAGGGCGAGCAGTACTTC
D gene: TRBD1; J gene: TRBJ1-4; clone size: NA; V gene: TRBV12-3/TRBV12-4; CDR3 protein: CASSPTGGHEKLFF; CDR3 DNA: TGTGCCAGCAGCCCTACAGGGGGTCATGAAAAACTGTTTTTT
D gene: NA; J gene: TRBJ1-1; clone size: few; V gene: TRBV3-1; CDR3 protein: CASSQEKITWNTEAFF; CDR3 DNA: TGTGCCAGCAGCCAAGAAAAGATAACCTGGAACACTGAAGCTTTCTTT
D gene: NA; J gene: TRBJ1-4; clone size: medium-sized; V gene: TRBV9; CDR3 protein: CASSTGTSEKLFF; CDR3 DNA: TGTGCCAGCAGCACCGGTACTTCCGAAAAACTGTTTTTT
D gene: TRBD1; J gene: TRBJ1-4; clone size: many; V gene: TRBV29-1; CDR3 protein: CSAGQGDNEKLFF; CDR3 DNA: TGCAGCGCCGGACAGGGGGATAATGAAAAACTGTTTTTT
D gene: TRBD1; J gene: TRBJ1-2; clone size: few; V gene: TRBV7-9; CDR3 protein: CASSPQGGRGYGYTF; CDR3 DNA: TGTGCCAGCAGCCCCCAGGGGGGGCGCGGCTATGGCTACACCTTC
D gene: NA; J gene: TRBJ2-7; clone size: many; V gene: TRBV7-2; CDR3 protein: CASSLLGQDSEQYF; CDR3 DNA: TGTGCCAGCAGCTTACTGGGGCAGGACAGCGAGCAGTACTTC